This entry lists 8 T cell receptor beta chains sequenced from one sample in a study of blood T cell repertoires in COVID-19. The assay was immunoSEQ multiplex PCR, and TCRdb's table has in-frame clones only and misses some. The table shows about 380,000 clones, with less than 85% occurring only once. Sequenced sample: peripheral blood. The source is a woman in her late teens or twenties with acute or convalescent COVID-19.

The J gene is TRBJ2-3, the V gene TRBV19, with 7 positions matching TRBD1. The CDR3 runs to 14 residues. V shed 1 base, J shed 5 bases, and the junction held 3 bases outside the gene matches. Germline CDR1 LNHDA, CDR2 SQIVND (reference sequence). The CDR3 DNA is TGTGCCAGTAGTATAGTTACAGGGGAAGATACGCAGTATTTT. Translating it yields CASSIVTGEDTQYF.

This rearrangement joins TRBV19 to TRBJ2-1; D gene ambiguous. CDR1 is LNHDA, CDR2 SQIVND, per germline (reference sequence). V gave up 5 bases and J gave up 0 bases, with 8 bases separating them. The length of the CDR3 is 14 residues. This CDR3 reads CASSRSGSYNEQFF. As DNA, the CDR3 is TGTGCCAGTAGTCGGTCGGGCTCCTACAATGAGCAGTTCTTC.

This clone was recorded once. V and J are TRBV12-5 and TRBJ2-7; 8 positions agree with TRBD1. This CDR3 contains 16 residues. Trimming at V came to 0 bases and at J to 5 bases, leaving 9 bases not matched to a gene. CDR1 and CDR2 (germline): LGHNT, FRNRAP. The DNA of the CDR3 is TGTGCTAGTGGTTTGGTATTGAGACAGGGGCTCGACGAGCAGTACTTC. Residues: CASGLVLRQGLDEQYF.

The rearrangement joins TRBV2 to TRBJ2-5, with D tentatively TRBD2 (6 bases). Germline assignment: CDR1 SNHLY and CDR2 FYNNEI. The CDR3 consists of 12 residues. Trimming pared 7 bases from V and 2 bases from J, leaving 8 bases between. The DNA of the CDR3 is TGTGCCAGCACTCGGGAGCAAGAGACCCAGTACTTC. Its translation is CASTREQETQYF.

On this clone itself: Distinct nucleotide sequences in the sample also encode this CDR3. The gene calls are TRBV2 and TRBJ2-2, with D perhaps matching TRBD1 (6 bases). Trimming left V 1 base short and J 0 bases short, with 12 bases between. CDR1 and CDR2 from the germline V gene are SNHLY and FYNNEI. There are 17 residues in the CDR3. DNA for the CDR3: TGTGCCAGCAGTGAAGGACCCTCAGGGGCGAACACCGGGGAGCTGTTTTTT. Protein: CASSEGPSGANTGELFF. The full variable domain, its missing parts supplied by reference TRBV2 and TRBJ2-2, is EPEVTQTPSHQVTQMGQEVILRCVPISNHLYFYWYRQILGQKVEFLVSFYNNEISEKSEIFDDQFSVERPDGSNFTLKIRSTKLEDSAMYFCASSEGPSGANTGELFFGEGSRLTVL.

This clone was seen once. The chain joins TRBV19 to TRBJ1-2; TRBD1 is a possible D gene (5 bases). The CDR3 is 16 amino acids. Trimming removed 6 bases at V and 4 bases at J, with 21 bases between. Looked up from germline, CDR1 is LNHDA and CDR2 is SQIVND (reference sequence). The CDR3 loop reads CASSPLRGETFYGYTF. CDR3 DNA: TGTGCCAGTAGCCCTCTACGGGGGGAAACCTTCTATGGCTACACCTTC.

This chain joins TRBV6-1 and TRBJ2-3; 12 nucleotides align to TRBD2. J was trimmed by 6 bases and V by 2 bases; bases with no gene match: 6. Germline-derived CDR1 and CDR2 are MNHNS and SASEGT. The CDR3 is made up of 16 amino acids. CDR3 sequence: CASSEFPSGGGDTQYF. In DNA form, the CDR3 reads TGTGCCAGCAGTGAATTCCCTAGCGGGGGGGGCGATACGCAGTATTTT.

The genes are TRBV24-1 and TRBJ1-1; D gene ambiguous. Germline V gives CDR1 KGHDR, CDR2 SFDVKD. The CDR3 runs to 13 residues. V lost 4 bases to trimming and J lost 3 bases, with 8 bases between them. The CDR3 bases are TGTGCCACCAGTGACCCCCCCGACACTGAAGCTTTCTTT. It codes for CATSDPPDTEAFF.